These T cell receptor beta chains were read from a single sample in a study of OX40 agonist ivuxolimab in advanced cancers. The protocol was immunoSEQ multiplex PCR, while the TCRdb copy is restricted to in-frame clones and leaves out a portion. The sample contains some 50,000 clones, approximately 85% of which appear only once. The starting material was CD4+ or CD8+ T cells sorted from blood, obtained in a trial of the OX40 agonist ivuxolimab. Receptors were obtained from an adult with an advanced solid tumor such as melanoma, head and neck, liver or kidney cancer. CDR3s include the opening cysteine and the closing phenylalanine or tryptophan. Each record gives: V gene, clone size, CDR3 length, D gene, J gene, CDR3 protein, CDR3 DNA. A D gene is named only where the DNA matches it firmly. The size entry is marked missing in some rows and otherwise reads once, few, many or a size class.

TRBV6-1	.	11	.	TRBJ2-5	CASSDRETQYF	TGTGCCAGCAGTGACCGAGAGACCCAGTACTTC
TRBV5-1	.	16	TRBD1	TRBJ1-6	CASSLDVQGAGSPLHF	TGCGCCAGCAGCTTAGACGTACAGGGGGCAGGCTCACCCCTCCACTTT
TRBV28	.	13	.	TRBJ1-1	CASSWTANTEAFF	TGTGCCAGCAGCTGGACAGCGAACACTGAAGCTTTCTTT
TRBV5-1	.	15	.	TRBJ2-1	CASSLVGSSYNEQFF	TGCGCCAGCAGCTTGGTCGGGAGCTCCTACAATGAGCAGTTCTTC
TRBV5-1	.	18	.	TRBJ1-3	CASSPAPAGDISGNTIYF	TGCGCCAGCAGCCCCGCCCCAGCAGGGGACATCTCTGGAAACACCATATATTTT
TRBV28	.	15	TRBD2	TRBJ2-2	CASILASGLPGELFF	TGTGCCAGCATCTTGGCTAGCGGGCTCCCCGGGGAGCTGTTTTTT
TRBV6-5	once	13	TRBD1	TRBJ2-7	CASSLQGGYEQYF	TGTGCCAGCAGCCTACAGGGGGGCTACGAGCAGTACTTC
TRBV19	.	14	.	TRBJ1-5	CASSTGIQTEPQHF	TGTGCCAGTAGTACGGGGATTCAAACGGAGCCCCAGCATTTT
TRBV28	once	16	TRBD2	TRBJ2-7	CASSSAGASGRHEQYF	TGTGCCAGCAGTTCAGCAGGGGCTAGCGGGCGTCACGAGCAGTACTTC
TRBV19	.	17	TRBD2	TRBJ2-3	CASNQVASGRRTDTQYF	TGTGCCAGTAACCAAGTAGCTAGCGGGAGGCGCACAGATACGCAGTATTTT
TRBV6-5	few	15	.	TRBJ2-7	CASSRDPGDPYEQYF	TGTGCCAGCTCCCGTGATCCAGGGGATCCCTACGAGCAGTACTTC
TRBV7-9	.	15	TRBD1	TRBJ2-3	CASTVGTGASDTQYF	TGTGCCAGCACCGTCGGGACAGGGGCATCAGATACGCAGTATTTT
TRBV11-1	.	14	.	TRBJ1-1	CASSEPAENTEAFF	TGTGCCAGCAGCGAACCCGCAGAGAACACTGAAGCTTTCTTT
TRBV7-3	.	15	TRBD1	TRBJ2-1	CASSLWGQGPYEQFF	TGTGCCAGCAGCCTATGGGGACAGGGACCGTATGAGCAGTTCTTC
TRBV29-1	.	13	.	TRBJ2-5	CSVDRAAQETQYF	TGCAGCGTTGATAGAGCAGCTCAAGAGACCCAGTACTTC
TRBV11-2	.	13	.	TRBJ1-3	CASSPAAGNTIYF	TGTGCCAGCAGCCCAGCCGCTGGAAACACCATATATTTT
TRBV7-2	.	14	.	TRBJ1-1	CASSLDGMNTEAFF	TGTGCCAGCAGCTTAGATGGCATGAACACTGAAGCTTTCTTT